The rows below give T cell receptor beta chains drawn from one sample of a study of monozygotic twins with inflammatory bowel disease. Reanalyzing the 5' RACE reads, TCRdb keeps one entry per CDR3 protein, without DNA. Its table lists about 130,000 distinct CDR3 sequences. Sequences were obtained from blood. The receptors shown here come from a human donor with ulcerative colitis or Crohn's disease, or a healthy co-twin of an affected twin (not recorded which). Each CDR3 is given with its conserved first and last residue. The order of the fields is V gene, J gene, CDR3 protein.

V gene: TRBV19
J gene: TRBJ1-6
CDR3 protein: CASRQGAYSPLHF

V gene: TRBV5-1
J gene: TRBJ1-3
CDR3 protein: CASSLVVGQGYGNTIYF

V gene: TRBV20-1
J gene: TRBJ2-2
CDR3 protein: CSARGQGARRAGELFF

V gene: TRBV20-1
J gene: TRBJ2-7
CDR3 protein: CSARVSSGRGWLEQYF

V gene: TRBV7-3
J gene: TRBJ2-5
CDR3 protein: CASSPTRGETQYF

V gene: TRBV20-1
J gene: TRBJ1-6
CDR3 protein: CSARGVGGPVNSPLHF

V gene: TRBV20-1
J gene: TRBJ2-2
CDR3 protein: CSARKLVNTGELFF

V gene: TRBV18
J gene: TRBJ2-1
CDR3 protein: CASSGLQGNHNEQFF

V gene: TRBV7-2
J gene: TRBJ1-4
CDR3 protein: CASSTGALGEKLFF

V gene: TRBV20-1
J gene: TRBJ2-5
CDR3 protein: CSAPPAGRETQYF

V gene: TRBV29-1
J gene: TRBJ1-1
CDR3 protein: CSVLWAAAEAFF

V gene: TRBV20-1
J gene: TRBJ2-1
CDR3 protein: CSAISLGLAGNEQFF

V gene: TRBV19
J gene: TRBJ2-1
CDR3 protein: CASGTTYYNEQFF

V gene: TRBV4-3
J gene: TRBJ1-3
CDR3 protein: CASSHSSGRSSGNTIYF

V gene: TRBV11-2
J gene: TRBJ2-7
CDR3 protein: CASSLDASGGPMGLYEQYF

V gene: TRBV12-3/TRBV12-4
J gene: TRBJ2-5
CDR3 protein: CASSTSGVGETQYF

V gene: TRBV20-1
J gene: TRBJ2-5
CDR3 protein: CSASGSLETQYF

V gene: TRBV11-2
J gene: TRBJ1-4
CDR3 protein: CASSLADTTNEKLFF

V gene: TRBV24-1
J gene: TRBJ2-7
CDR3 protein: CATSAGTGALRF

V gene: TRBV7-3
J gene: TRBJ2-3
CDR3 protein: CASSLTNRRSTDTQYF

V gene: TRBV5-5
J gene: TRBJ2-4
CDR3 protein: CASSLLGELAKNIQYF

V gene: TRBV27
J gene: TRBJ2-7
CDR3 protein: CASTSGTGSGEQYF

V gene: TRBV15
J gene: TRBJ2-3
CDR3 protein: CATSMRAGPTDTQYF

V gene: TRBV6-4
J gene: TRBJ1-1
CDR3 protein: CASSDGGIEAFF

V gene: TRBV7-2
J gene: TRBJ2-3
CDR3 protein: CASSSEVRGTDTQYF

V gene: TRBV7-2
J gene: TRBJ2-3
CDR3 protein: CASSSWSSGGTDTQYF

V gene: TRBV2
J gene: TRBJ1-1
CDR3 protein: CASSPTGNTEAFF

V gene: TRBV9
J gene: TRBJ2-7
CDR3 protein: CASSVGVGTYEQYF

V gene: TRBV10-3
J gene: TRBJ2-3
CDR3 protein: CAISEPGRARDTQYF

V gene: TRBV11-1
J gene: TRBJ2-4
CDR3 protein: CASSLVAGGRLSKNIQYF

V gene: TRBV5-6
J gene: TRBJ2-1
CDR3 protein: CASSLEGGGYNEQFF

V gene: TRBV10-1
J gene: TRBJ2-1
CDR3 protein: CASSESTGSYNEQFF

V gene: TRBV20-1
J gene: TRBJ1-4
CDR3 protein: CSAREGAGGAQEKLFF

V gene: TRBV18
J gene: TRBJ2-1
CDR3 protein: CASSPPTTSGRVEFF

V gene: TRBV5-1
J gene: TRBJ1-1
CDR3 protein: CASSFSNTEAFF

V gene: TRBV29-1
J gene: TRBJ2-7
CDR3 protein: CSVEGRDRDEQYF

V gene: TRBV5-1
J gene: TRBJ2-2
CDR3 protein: CASSLEGVHSAGELFF

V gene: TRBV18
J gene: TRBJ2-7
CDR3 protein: CASGKTREANYEQYF

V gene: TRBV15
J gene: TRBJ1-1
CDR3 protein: CATSRLTGNTEAFF

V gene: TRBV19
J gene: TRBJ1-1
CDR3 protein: CASSTGGYGWTEAFF

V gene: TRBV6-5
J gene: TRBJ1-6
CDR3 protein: CASSYEATVNSPLHF

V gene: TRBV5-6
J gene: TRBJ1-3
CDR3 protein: CASSRRTGGNTIYF

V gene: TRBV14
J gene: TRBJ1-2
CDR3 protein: CASSQGGRGDNYGYTF

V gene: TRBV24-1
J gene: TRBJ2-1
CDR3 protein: CATSDPSEPGYNEQFF

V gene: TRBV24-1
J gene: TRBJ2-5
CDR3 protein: CATSGGAGYQETQYF

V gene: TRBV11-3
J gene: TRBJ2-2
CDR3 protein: CASSSATGELFF

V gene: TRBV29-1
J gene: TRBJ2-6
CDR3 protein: CSVEDAGAGANVLTF